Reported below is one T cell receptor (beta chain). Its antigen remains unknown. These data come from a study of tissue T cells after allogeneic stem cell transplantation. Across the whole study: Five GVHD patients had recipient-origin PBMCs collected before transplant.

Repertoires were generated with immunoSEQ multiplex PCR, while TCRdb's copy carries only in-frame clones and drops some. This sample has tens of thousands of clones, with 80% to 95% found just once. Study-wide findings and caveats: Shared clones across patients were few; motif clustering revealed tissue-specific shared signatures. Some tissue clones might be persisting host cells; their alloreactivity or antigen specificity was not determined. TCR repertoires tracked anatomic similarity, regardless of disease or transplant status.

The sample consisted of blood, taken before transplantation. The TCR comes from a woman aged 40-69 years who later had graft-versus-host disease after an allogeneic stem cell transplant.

CDR3 sequence reads: CASSQHDRTPYNEQFF. DNA for the CDR3: TGCGCCAGCAGCCAACACGACAGGACTCCCTACAATGAGCAGTTCTTC. The chain employs TRBV4-1 and TRBJ2-1; D is possibly TRBD1 (6 bases). Trimming removed 2 bases at V and 2 bases at J, with 13 bases between. Per germline, CDR1 MGHRA and CDR2 YSYEKL. CDR3 length: 16 amino acids.